This T cell receptor beta chain was profiled in a study of beta chain features in type 1 diabetes. Study summary: Patients were similar to healthy donors in age and gender (as well as in cell yields).

CD45RO/CCR7/CD25/CD127/CD95/CD27 separated CD4+ naive, central memory, regulatory and stem cell-like memory cells by sorting. Expressed TCRB transcripts were sequenced after all isolated RNA was converted to cDNA. Profiled with immunoSEQ multiplex PCR; TCRdb holds only in-frame clones, not every one. This repertoire shows around 130,000 clones, roughly 17% found once; its top ten account for over 2%. Germline V gene data show CDR1 as SQVTM and CDR2 as ANQGSEA. This CDR3 region has 11 residues. Trimming pared 7 bases from V and 3 bases from J, leaving 9 bases between. Findings and limits, study-wide: Significant though moderate, a shortening of TCRB CDR3s appeared in all four CD4+ subsets of Type 1 diabetes patients. Patients with type 1 diabetes carried fewer insertions and had more deletions at their VDJ junctions.

In this sample, this clone turned up a few times. Antigen unknown. V usage is TRBV29-1 and J usage is TRBJ1-2; D unclear. The sequence was obtained from a man aged 25-45 years with type 1 diabetes. The material sequenced was central memory CD4+ T cells from blood. The CDR3: CSAGVYYGYTF. The CDR3 DNA follows: TGCAGCGCCGGGGTTTACTATGGCTACACCTTC. Drawing the rest from reference TRBV29-1 and TRBJ1-2, the complete variable domain is SAVISQKPSRDICQRGTSLTIQCQVDSQVTMMFWYRQQPGQSLTLIATANQGSEATYESGFVIDKFPISRPNLTFSTLTVSNMSPEDSSIYLCSAGVYYGYTFGSGTRLTVV.